The present entry profiles one T cell receptor (beta chain) with its context. TCRdb's copy holds only in-frame clones and misses some; the assay was immunoSEQ multiplex PCR. The table lists about 170,000 clones, roughly 89% of them singletons. This record belongs to a study of control samples from healthy donors and cancer patients. The sequence was collected from a woman aged 30 to 39 in good health. Sequenced: blood.

CDR3 sequence: CASSHRTGNYGYTF. Here the CDR3 DNA reads TGTGCCAGCAGCCATAGGACAGGGAACTATGGCTACACCTTC. This chain connects TRBV11-1 to TRBJ1-2; TRBD1 aligns across 8 bases. Germline-derived CDR1 and CDR2 are SGHAT and FQDESV (reference sequence). V trimming: 5 bases; J trimming: 2 bases; junction bases outside the gene matches: 4. This CDR3 comprises 14 residues. The full variable domain, in which reference TRBV11-1 and TRBJ1-2 provide the parts outside the CDR3, is EAEVAQSPRYKITEKSQAVAFWCDPISGHATLYWYRQILGQGPELLVQFQDESVVDDSQLPKDRFSAERLKGVDSTLKIQPAELGDSAMYLCASSHRTGNYGYTFGSGTRLTVV.